The rows below give T cell receptor beta chains drawn from one sample of a study of blood T cell repertoires in COVID-19. Here immunoSEQ multiplex PCR was the method, and the copy in TCRdb shows in-frame clones only, minus some. The sample has approximately 250,000 clones; 84% are singletons. Sequencing used peripheral blood. The receptors come from a man in his forties who had recovered from COVID-19. CDR3s include the opening cysteine and the closing phenylalanine or tryptophan. Fields, in order: J gene, V gene, CDR3 protein.

j_call: TRBJ2-7; v_call: TRBV27; cdr3_aa: CASSDTRGGEDEQYF
j_call: TRBJ1-5; v_call: TRBV19; cdr3_aa: CASSITQEGNQPQHF
j_call: TRBJ2-7; v_call: TRBV18; cdr3_aa: CASSPNGQQHYEQYF
j_call: TRBJ1-2; v_call: TRBV2; cdr3_aa: CASSELGQSYGYTF
j_call: TRBJ2-1; v_call: TRBV6-2/TRBV6-3; cdr3_aa: CASSYSSLAGVYNEQFF
j_call: TRBJ2-7; v_call: TRBV7-2; cdr3_aa: CASSLSGGSSYEQYF
j_call: TRBJ2-1; v_call: TRBV27; cdr3_aa: CASSYRGIHNEQFF
j_call: TRBJ1-2; v_call: TRBV12-3/TRBV12-4; cdr3_aa: CASRPKGYYGYTF
j_call: TRBJ2-3; v_call: TRBV5-1; cdr3_aa: CASRPIASSTDTQYF
j_call: TRBJ2-3; v_call: TRBV9; cdr3_aa: CASSVVGDGTDTQYF
j_call: TRBJ1-1; v_call: TRBV30; cdr3_aa: CAWSATRETEAFF
j_call: TRBJ1-4; v_call: TRBV7-9; cdr3_aa: CAIGQGEKLFF
j_call: TRBJ1-4; v_call: TRBV6-5; cdr3_aa: CASSYRGFNEKLFF
j_call: TRBJ1-1; v_call: TRBV6-5; cdr3_aa: CASSYSTRGTEAFF
j_call: TRBJ2-5; v_call: TRBV2; cdr3_aa: CASSVSLAGAPTQYF
j_call: TRBJ2-1; v_call: TRBV7-6; cdr3_aa: CASSSRLAGGSYNEQFF
j_call: TRBJ2-6; v_call: TRBV11-3; cdr3_aa: CASSLDSRLLGANVLTF
j_call: TRBJ2-3; v_call: TRBV6-2/TRBV6-3; cdr3_aa: CASSGPHRVSTDTQYF